This TCR beta chain was captured in a study of T cell responses to AZD1222 COVID-19 vaccine. Overall study findings and caveats: Donors in the cohort were predominantly white British and more often female, and clonal diversity was possibly underestimated. Spike-specific TCR depth and breadth grew after two AZD1222 doses.

To note about this clone: Its antigen is unidentified.

Second-dose groups at about 4 or about 12 weeks were pooled. The V and J ends lost 3 bases and 0 bases respectively, with 8 bases between them. This CDR3 is built from 14 residues. Germline V gene data show CDR1 as MDHEN and CDR2 as SYDVKM. The protocol was immunoSEQ multiplex PCR, while the TCRdb copy is restricted to in-frame clones and leaves out a portion. Among 150,000 to 200,000 clones, about 91% were seen once, and the ten largest hold 1% to 1.5%. The sequencing here drew on peripheral blood, taken 28 days after the second AZD1222 dose. The rearrangement uses TRBV28 and TRBJ1-1; the D is unclear. This receptor was taken from an adult who received the AZD1222 COVID-19 vaccine. The CDR3 sequence: CASSLRALNTEAFF. The CDR3 region has the DNA TGTGCCAGCAGTTTGAGGGCATTGAACACTGAAGCTTTCTTT.